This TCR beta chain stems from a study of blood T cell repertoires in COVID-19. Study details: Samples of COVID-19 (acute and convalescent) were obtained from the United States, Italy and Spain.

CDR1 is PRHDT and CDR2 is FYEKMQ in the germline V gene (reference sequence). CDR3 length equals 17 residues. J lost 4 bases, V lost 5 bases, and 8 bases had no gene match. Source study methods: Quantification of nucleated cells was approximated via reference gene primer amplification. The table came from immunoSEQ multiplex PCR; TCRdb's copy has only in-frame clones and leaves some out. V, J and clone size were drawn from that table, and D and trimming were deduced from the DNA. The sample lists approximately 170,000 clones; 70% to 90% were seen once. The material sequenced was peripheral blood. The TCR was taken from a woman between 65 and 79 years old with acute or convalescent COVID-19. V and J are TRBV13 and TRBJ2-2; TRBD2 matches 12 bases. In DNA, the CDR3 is TGTGCCAGCAGCCTCCCTGGACTAGCGGGATTCACCGGGGAGCTGTTTTTT. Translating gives CASSLPGLAGFTGELFF.